The T cell receptor beta chain under discussion was sequenced for a study of blood T cell repertoires in COVID-19. CDR1 is SGHTA and CDR2 is FQGTGA in the germline V gene. The CDR3 spans 15 residues. V gave up 3 bases and J gave up 5 bases, with 13 bases separating them. As handled by the study authors: By means of reference gene primer amplification, nucleated cell counts were estimated. TCRdb's table, derived via immunoSEQ multiplex PCR, lists solely in-frame clones and lacks some. V and J calls and clone size are given by that table; D and trimming were obtained from the DNA. The table has 200,000 or so clones, about 90% seen once; the top ten hold 7.5% to 10%. Cohort placement rested on clinical history that participants reported themselves. Donors of Cohort 3 who recovered were those that had two negative PCRs, clearance, or symptom resolution.

This receptor was identified in a young woman who had recovered from COVID-19. The rearrangement joins TRBV7-3 to TRBJ2-2; D is perhaps TRBD1 (6 bases). The sequencing sample was made of PBMCs or T cells enriched from blood (not recorded which). This CDR3 reads CASSLTGFGTGELFF. For the CDR3, the DNA is TGTGCCAGCAGCTTGACAGGTTTCGGGACCGGGGAGCTGTTTTTT.